Listed below are T cell receptor beta chains from one sample, sequenced in a study of T cells in Graves' hyperthyroidism and ophthalmopathy. TCRdb independently ran MiXCR on the multiplex PCR reads; one entry per CDR3 protein. The data hold hundreds of thousands of distinct CDR3 sequences, with 14% to 15% observed a single time. Material: blood. The source of these receptors is a woman aged 40-49 years with Graves' ophthalmopathy. Each CDR3 is given with its conserved first and last residue.

v_gene	j_gene	CDR3aa
TRBV28	TRBJ1-5	CASSLNRGGYNQPQHF
TRBV6-1	TRBJ1-5	CASGRQPQHF
TRBV9	TRBJ1-1	CAGSVGDGTRNEAFF
TRBV29-1	TRBJ2-7	CSVELAGGYEQYF
TRBV28	TRBJ2-7	CASSLSAPGQKSYEQYF
TRBV6-2/TRBV6-3	TRBJ1-1	CASSWRLWEAFF
TRBV13	TRBJ2-2	CASSVGLAGGPGGELFF
TRBV6-5	TRBJ2-2	CASSYGKRTGELFF
TRBV20-1	TRBJ2-7	CSASGRAPGEQYF
TRBV29-1	TRBJ2-7	CSVEGEDSPYEQYF
TRBV6-5	TRBJ2-1	CASSSGRGGAASNEQFF
TRBV5-4	TRBJ1-4	CASSLARGANEKLFF
TRBV10-2	TRBJ2-7	CASSDRAGGMYEQYF
TRBV6-2/TRBV6-3	TRBJ1-2	CASSYTAPYYGYTF
TRBV29-1	TRBJ2-5	CSVEGSGFQETQYF
TRBV6-2/TRBV6-3	TRBJ1-5	CASSPVGDLEIQPQHF
TRBV12-5	TRBJ1-1	CASGREMNTEAFF
TRBV2	TRBJ2-2	CASRGTRQNTGELFF
TRBV13	TRBJ2-7	CASSLGSGAREQYF
TRBV10-3	TRBJ2-3	CAISQLAGEADTQYF
TRBV20-1	TRBJ2-7	CSAPKAGGSYEQYF
TRBV2	TRBJ2-5	CASRRTSQETQYF
TRBV6-1	TRBJ2-2	CASIPQTNTGELFF
TRBV7-2	TRBJ2-7	CASSLGPAGGVTF
TRBV30	TRBJ2-2	CAWSVDNTGELFF
TRBV6-2/TRBV6-3	TRBJ2-7	CASKGGVWDYHREQYF
TRBV20-1	TRBJ2-2	CSAPGRQKGTGGLFF
TRBV28	TRBJ2-2	CASRSGTGGVSGELFF
TRBV11-2	TRBJ1-1	CASSLESGVLAEAFF
TRBV6-1	TRBJ1-2	CASTQGYRDYGYTF
TRBV27	TRBJ2-7	CASRLGRGSPSLEQYF
TRBV3-1	TRBJ2-2	CASSQQGYTGELFF
TRBV12-3/TRBV12-4	TRBJ2-2	CATGFNTGELFF
TRBV15	TRBJ1-3	CATRSLDSGNTIYF
TRBV5-1	TRBJ2-7	CASSLAVGIYEQYF
TRBV27	TRBJ2-7	CASSLTFQREQYF
TRBV20-1	TRBJ2-7	CSARDRGGALPHEQYF
TRBV7-2	TRBJ1-2	CASSSPTTANYGYTF
TRBV6-1	TRBJ2-4	CASRTLGAGKNIQYF
TRBV6-5	TRBJ2-7	CASSYSMGNSYGQYF
TRBV20-1	TRBJ2-3	CSAGSGLAGPTDTQYF
TRBV19	TRBJ1-1	CASGDAEAFF
TRBV7-3	TRBJ2-7	CASSPHSDWDEQYF
TRBV25-1	TRBJ2-5	CASSEYMSGRETQYF
TRBV4-1	TRBJ2-5	CASSQLSGSGETQYF
TRBV28	TRBJ2-2	CASKSPGHGELFF
TRBV6-1	TRBJ1-1	CASSPRTSEAFF
TRBV7-8	TRBJ2-3	CASSLGRTESPYF
TRBV12-3/TRBV12-4	TRBJ1-1	CASNLGQTEAFF
TRBV2	TRBJ2-5	CASSDPMGAETQYF
TRBV7-3	TRBJ2-3	CASSRSPTFTDTQYF
TRBV7-2	TRBJ2-2	CASSRTAGELFF
TRBV18	TRBJ2-2	CASAGTGATGELFF
TRBV4-2	TRBJ2-5	CASSPRLAGARETQYF
TRBV28	TRBJ2-2	CATLEGGTGELFF
TRBV13	TRBJ2-7	CASSLRKREQYF
TRBV6-2/TRBV6-3	TRBJ2-7	CASRFSTLSSYEQYF
TRBV12-3/TRBV12-4	TRBJ2-5	CASSQRTGGPRGSQYF
TRBV6-5	TRBJ2-2	CASTGQFGELFF